Below, 2 T cell receptor beta chains from the same sample are listed, as sequenced in a study of cytomegalovirus exposure and HLA in healthy donors. Primers: 60 Vbeta forward and 13 Jbeta reverse. Method: immunoSEQ multiplex PCR; TCRdb's copy keeps in-frame clones and lacks some. The sample carries some 140,000 clones, around 79% recorded once. Sequenced material: PBMCs. Every receptor here comes from a woman between 40 and 55 years old in good health and CMV-seronegative.

The chain links TRBV14 to TRBJ2-7, with D possibly matching TRBD2 (6 bases). The germline gives CDR1 SGHDN, CDR2 FVKESK. The CDR3 runs to 16 residues. Trimming took off 3 bases at V and 4 bases at J, with 19 bases between the two ends. This CDR3 is CASSHDFGGISYEQYF. The CDR3 DNA follows: TGTGCCAGCAGCCACGATTTCGGAGGGATTTCGTACGAGCAGTACTTC. Full variable domain (missing parts from reference TRBV14 and TRBJ2-7): EAGVTQFPSHSVIEKGQTVTLRCDPISGHDNLYWYRRVMGKEIKFLLHFVKESKQDESGMPNNRFLAERTGGTYSTLKVQPAELEDSGVYFCASSHDFGGISYEQYFGPGTRLTVT.

This clone was detected only once. The rearrangement links TRBV5-6 to TRBJ2-5; TRBD2 matches 8 bases. After removal of 3 bases from V and 1 base from J, the junction contained 2 bases not matched to a gene. The germline CDR1 and CDR2 sequences are SGHDT and YYEEEE. This CDR3 is 14 amino acids long. The DNA for the CDR3 is TGTGCCAGCAGCTGGGGGACTAGCCAAGAGACCCAGTACTTC. Residues: CASSWGTSQETQYF. The variable domain in full, completed from reference TRBV5-6 and TRBJ2-5, reads DAGVTQSPTHLIKTRGQQVTLRCSPKSGHDTVSWYQQALGQGPQFIFQYYEEEERQRGNFPDRFSGHQFPNYSSELNVNALLLGDSALYLCASSWGTSQETQYFGPGTRLLVL.